This is a list of T cell receptor beta chains from one sample in a study of control samples from healthy donors and cancer patients. Generated by immunoSEQ multiplex PCR, the TCRdb table keeps only in-frame clones and is missing some. The sample lists about 14,000 clones; roughly 77% were seen once. Sequencing was performed on formalin-fixed, paraffin-embedded tissue. The receptors were gathered from a female donor with lung cancer. CDR3s include the opening cysteine and the closing phenylalanine or tryptophan. D genes are given only for firm matches. A clone size is listed for some rows: how often the clone was seen (once, few, many), or a class if it is expanded.

J gene	D gene	clone size	V gene	CDR3 DNA	CDR3 protein
TRBJ1-2	-	-	TRBV29-1	TGCAGCGTTAAGATTGCGGATGGCTACACCTTC	CSVKIADGYTF
TRBJ1-4	-	-	TRBV5-1	TGCGCCAGCAGCCGGGGAGAGTCAACTAATGAAAAACTGTTTTTT	CASSRGESTNEKLFF
TRBJ1-2	TRBD1	-	TRBV10-3	TGTGCCATCAGTGAGGAGGGAGGACAGGCTATCGGCTACACCTTC	CAISEEGGQAIGYTF
TRBJ1-1	-	-	TRBV11-3	TGTGCCAGCAGCTTAAGCAGGGAGGCTGAAGCTTTCTTT	CASSLSREAEAFF
TRBJ1-1	-	-	TRBV6-5	TGTGCCAGCATAAACGGGGCTGACACTGAAGCTTTCTTT	CASINGADTEAFF
TRBJ2-5	TRBD2	-	TRBV4-3	TGCGCCAGCAGCCATGAACCGGGACTAGCGGGAGAGACCCAGTACTTC	CASSHEPGLAGETQYF
TRBJ1-1	TRBD1	-	TRBV6-5	TGTGCCAGCAGTTTAGGGGGCGCGAACACTGAAGCTTTCTTT	CASSLGGANTEAFF
TRBJ2-3	-	-	TRBV5-1	TGCGCCAGCAGCTTGGGGTTCAGCACAGATACGCAGTATTTT	CASSLGFSTDTQYF
TRBJ2-7	-	-	TRBV2	TGTGCCAGCAGTGGGGGGGCAGGGTATGACTACGAGCAGTACTTC	CASSGGAGYDYEQYF
TRBJ2-7	-	-	TRBV7-9	TGTGCCAGCAGCTTAGATGTGAGCTACGAGCAGTACTTC	CASSLDVSYEQYF
TRBJ2-1	-	once	TRBV27	TGTGCCAGCAGTCTTATGGGGATACTAGGACATTCTCTCTACAATGAGCAGTTCTTC	CASSLMGILGHSLYNEQFF
TRBJ2-2	-	-	TRBV5-1	TGCGCCAGCAGCCTCCTAGGGGAGAACACCGGGGAGCTGTTTTTT	CASSLLGENTGELFF
TRBJ2-2	-	few	TRBV7-3	TGTGCCAGCAGCTTGCAGGGAGGGAACACCGGGGAGCTGTTTTTT	CASSLQGGNTGELFF
TRBJ1-1	TRBD1	-	TRBV6-4	TGTGCCAGCAGGAAACAGGGGATTGGGAACACTGAAGCTTTCTTT	CASRKQGIGNTEAFF
TRBJ2-5	-	-	TRBV18	TGTGCCAGCTCCCCCGACTACGCCCTAACCCAGTACTTC	CASSPDYALTQYF
TRBJ2-1	TRBD1	medium-sized	TRBV13	TGTGCCAGCAGCTTTCCCCAAACAGGGGGCAATGAGCAGTTCTTC	CASSFPQTGGNEQFF
TRBJ2-2	-	-	TRBV7-2	TGTGCCAGCAGCTTAGTCTCGGTAGCGAACACCGGGGAGCTGTTTTTT	CASSLVSVANTGELFF
TRBJ2-3	TRBD2	-	TRBV13	TGTGCCAGCAGCCGAGGACTAGCGGGAGCAGATACGCAGTATTTT	CASSRGLAGADTQYF
TRBJ2-5	-	-	TRBV7-9	TGTGCCAGCAGCTTAGCAGTTGGGTCCCAAGAGACCCAGTACTTC	CASSLAVGSQETQYF
TRBJ1-1	-	-	TRBV9	TGTGCCAGCAGCGTAGCCCACGAGGAAGCTGAAGCTTTCTTT	CASSVAHEEAEAFF
TRBJ1-1	-	-	TRBV3-1/TRBV3-2	TGTGCCAGCGAGGACATGAACACTGAAGCTTTCTTT	CASEDMNTEAFF
TRBJ1-1	-	-	TRBV11-3	TGTGCCAGCAGCCCAGAACCGGGTGATCGAGCTTTCTTT	CASSPEPGDRAFF
TRBJ1-6	-	-	TRBV5-1	TGCGCCAGCAGCTCGAACAGGGACGATTCACCCCTCCACTTT	CASSSNRDDSPLHF
TRBJ2-3	-	-	TRBV20-1	TGCAGTGCTAGCCTACAAGATACGCAGTATTTT	CSASLQDTQYF
TRBJ2-1	-	-	TRBV28	TGTGCCAGCAGTTTAGACAACTCCTACAATGAGCAGTTCTTC	CASSLDNSYNEQFF
TRBJ1-1	-	-	TRBV3-1/TRBV3-2	TGTGCCAGCAGCCGGGAGGGGCAGCAAGCTTTCTTT	CASSREGQQAFF
TRBJ2-1	-	-	TRBV6-2/TRBV6-3	TGTGCCAGCAGTCAAGGGAATGAGCAGTTCTTC	CASSQGNEQFF
TRBJ2-1	-	-	TRBV7-2	TGTGCCAGCAGCTTAGTATTGACCGACGACAATGAGCAGTTCTTC	CASSLVLTDDNEQFF
TRBJ2-3	-	once	TRBV4-1	TGCGCCAGCAGCCCATCGCCCTCACCTAGCTCTAGCACAGATACGCAGTATTTT	CASSPSPSPSSSTDTQYF
TRBJ1-5	-	few	TRBV18	TGTGCCAGCTCACCTCTAGTCGATCAGCCCCAGCATTTT	CASSPLVDQPQHF
TRBJ2-7	-	-	TRBV5-5	TGTGCCAGCAGCTTGATAGGGGAAGCTTACGAGCAGTACTTC	CASSLIGEAYEQYF
TRBJ1-5	TRBD1	-	TRBV6-5	TGTGCCAGCAGCGGGACAGGGACTTCTCAGCCCCAGCATTTT	CASSGTGTSQPQHF
TRBJ1-2	-	-	TRBV7-3	TGTGCCAGCAGCTTAAACCCAGGGCCGAACTATGGCTACACCTTC	CASSLNPGPNYGYTF
TRBJ2-5	TRBD2	-	TRBV7-2	TGTGCCAGCAGCTTAGGGGGAAGCGGGAACCAAGAGACCCAGTACTTC	CASSLGGSGNQETQYF
TRBJ1-2	TRBD1	-	TRBV7-8	TGTGCCAGCAGCTCCTCCGGGACAGCTAACTATGGCTACACCTTC	CASSSSGTANYGYTF
TRBJ1-1	-	-	TRBV27	TGTGCCAGCAGTTTATACTCGCGGGGGACTGAAGCTTTCTTT	CASSLYSRGTEAFF
TRBJ1-2	-	few	TRBV25-1	TGTGCCAGCAGTGATCATTTGGGTAGGGAATATGGCTACACCTTC	CASSDHLGREYGYTF
TRBJ2-1	-	-	TRBV7-2	TGTGCCAGCAGCCTGACAGTTACTAACGGAGGGGAGCAGTTCTTC	CASSLTVTNGGEQFF
TRBJ1-2	-	-	TRBV6-5	TGTGCCAGCAGGGCCGGGATATATGGCTACACCTTC	CASRAGIYGYTF
TRBJ1-6	-	few	TRBV19	TGTGCCAGTAGCATGACAGGAGGTTCACCCCTCCACTTT	CASSMTGGSPLHF
TRBJ1-4	-	-	TRBV30	TGTGCCTGGAGTTTCGCACAGGTGGGGGAAAAACTGTTTTTT	CAWSFAQVGEKLFF
TRBJ2-7	TRBD1	-	TRBV20-1	TGCAGTGCTAGTCGGGACAGGGGCTACGAGCAGTACTTC	CSASRDRGYEQYF
TRBJ1-2	-	-	TRBV30	TGTGCCTGGAGTCGACCCTTGGACGGCGGGGACTATGGCTACACCTTC	CAWSRPLDGGDYGYTF
TRBJ2-5	-	-	TRBV19	TGTGCCACGGGGAGGTGGCAAGAGACCCAGTACTTC	CATGRWQETQYF
TRBJ1-1	-	-	TRBV27	TGTGCCAGCAGTGCGTGGGGGGGCGCTTTCTTT	CASSAWGGAFF
TRBJ2-2	TRBD2	-	TRBV7-2	TGTGCCAGCAGCCGTGTTGCGGGGGACTACACCGGGGAGCTGTTTTTT	CASSRVAGDYTGELFF
TRBJ2-7	-	-	TRBV7-2	TGTGCCAGCAGCTTAGTCCCCAGGGGAGGCGAGCAGTACTTC	CASSLVPRGGEQYF
TRBJ2-6	-	-	TRBV18	TGTGCCAGCTCACCCCCTCTCTCTGGGGCCAACGTCCTGACTTTC	CASSPPLSGANVLTF
TRBJ1-2	TRBD1	-	TRBV27	TGTGCCAGCACTTCGGACAGGGAGATAGGCTACACCTTC	CASTSDREIGYTF
TRBJ2-6	-	-	TRBV5-1	TGCGCCAGCAGCGGCGCACTCTCTGGGGCCAACGTCCTGACTTTC	CASSGALSGANVLTF
TRBJ1-1	-	-	TRBV11-1	TGTGCCAGCAGCTTAGGTGGAGGAGGACAGTCTTTCTTT	CASSLGGGGQSFF
TRBJ1-1	-	-	TRBV6-1	TGTGCCAGCAGTGAAAGGTACGGTGAAGCTTTCTTT	CASSERYGEAFF
TRBJ2-1	TRBD1	-	TRBV7-3	TGTGCCAGCAGCCCTGGACAGGGAGCTAGCTCCTACAATGAGCAGTTCTTC	CASSPGQGASSYNEQFF
TRBJ2-2	-	-	TRBV4-3	TGCGCCAGCAGCCAAGATGCAGGCACCGGGGAGCTGTTTTTT	CASSQDAGTGELFF
TRBJ2-5	-	-	TRBV30	TGTGCCTGGAGTCTAGACATCGACAGAGGGGAGACCCAGTACTTC	CAWSLDIDRGETQYF